Listed below are T cell receptor beta chains from one sample, sequenced in a study of blood T cell repertoires in COVID-19. Measured with immunoSEQ multiplex PCR; TCRdb has only the in-frame clones, and not every one. The table has approximately 350,000 clones, 85% to 90% seen once. The source material was peripheral blood. The receptor set was obtained from a woman aged 45-59 years with COVID-19, enrolled during active disease. Both conserved end residues are part of each CDR3. Fields, in order: J gene, clone size, V gene, D gene, CDR3 protein, CDR3 DNA. A D gene is named only where the DNA matches it firmly. Some rows have no size entry. The others give once, few or many, or a class for an expanded clone.

TRBJ1-6 | - | TRBV5-5 | TRBD1 | CASSLRDRDSPLHF | TGTGCCAGCAGCTTGAGGGACAGGGACTCACCCCTCCACTTT
TRBJ1-1 | - | TRBV24-1 | - | CATRAGRANTEAFF | TGTGCCACGAGAGCAGGGAGGGCTAACACTGAAGCTTTCTTT
TRBJ2-7 | - | TRBV29-1 | - | CSVETRLGYEQYF | TGCAGCGTTGAGACAAGGTTGGGCTACGAGCAGTACTTC
TRBJ2-7 | - | TRBV3-1/TRBV3-2 | - | CASSQDMGQALGGRPYEQYF | TGTGCCAGCAGCCAAGATATGGGACAGGCTTTAGGCGGGAGACCCTACGAGCAGTACTTC
TRBJ2-2 | - | TRBV5-8 | TRBD2 | CASSLPPGGYIGELFF | TGTGCCAGCAGCTTACCGCCGGGAGGGTATATCGGGGAGCTGTTTTTT
TRBJ2-4 | - | TRBV6-5 | - | CATRGLGKNIQYF | TGTGCCACCCGGGGATTGGGCAAAAACATTCAGTACTTC
TRBJ2-7 | - | TRBV13 | - | CASSLRGLAYEQYF | TGTGCCAGCAGCTTAAGGGGCTTGGCCTACGAGCAGTACTTC
TRBJ2-6 | - | TRBV6-2/TRBV6-3 | - | CASSYGGTYSGANVLTF | TGTGCCAGCAGTTACGGCGGCACCTACTCTGGGGCCAACGTCCTGACTTTC
TRBJ1-4 | - | TRBV5-1 | TRBD1 | CASSEQGVLEEKLFF | TGCGCCAGCAGCGAGCAGGGGGTACTAGAAGAAAAACTGTTTTTT
TRBJ2-1 | - | TRBV2 | - | CASGLGGGPYNEQFF | TGTGCCAGCGGTTTAGGGGGAGGGCCCTACAATGAGCAGTTCTTC
TRBJ2-7 | - | TRBV18 | TRBD1 | CASSPLGTGESLWYF | TGTGCCAGCTCACCCCTAGGGACAGGGGAAAGTCTGTGGTACTTC
TRBJ1-2 | - | TRBV2 | - | CASTSGVNYGYTF | TGTGCCAGCACCTCAGGGGTGAACTATGGCTACACCTTC
TRBJ1-5 | - | TRBV7-9 | TRBD1 | CASSSEDRPLQPQHF | TGTGCCAGCAGCTCCGAGGACAGGCCCCTTCAGCCCCAGCATTTT
TRBJ2-7 | once | TRBV5-1 | TRBD1 | CASSSSDRFLSF | TGCGCCAGCAGCTCCTCGGACAGGTTTCTTTCCTTC
TRBJ2-1 | - | TRBV2 | - | CASTSTGTRTSNEQFF | TGTGCCAGCACCTCCACAGGGACACGGACTTCAAATGAGCAGTTCTTC
TRBJ2-7 | - | TRBV19 | - | CASSMNTGGEQYF | TGTGCCAGTAGTATGAACACTGGAGGTGAGCAGTACTTC